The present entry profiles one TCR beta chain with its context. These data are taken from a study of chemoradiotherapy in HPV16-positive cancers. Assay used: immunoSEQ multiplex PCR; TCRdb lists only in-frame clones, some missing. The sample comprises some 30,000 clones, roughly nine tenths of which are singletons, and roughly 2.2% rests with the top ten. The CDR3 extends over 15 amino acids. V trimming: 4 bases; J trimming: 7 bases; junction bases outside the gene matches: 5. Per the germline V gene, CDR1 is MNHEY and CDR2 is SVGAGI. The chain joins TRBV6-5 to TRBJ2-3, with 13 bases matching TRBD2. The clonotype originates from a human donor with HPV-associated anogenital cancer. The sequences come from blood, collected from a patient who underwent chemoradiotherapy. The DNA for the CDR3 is TGTGCCAGCAGTTTACTAGCGGGGGGGATCCATACGCAGTATTTT. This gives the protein CASSLLAGGIHTQYF.